This T cell receptor beta chain is drawn from a study of T cells in Graves' hyperthyroidism and ophthalmopathy. Overall study results and limits: Ophthalmopathy was separated from stable hyperthyroidism by a 13 V-J model.

Per germline, CDR1 SGHRS and CDR2 YFSETQ. This CDR3 region has 14 residues. Trimming at V came to 4 bases and at J to 5 bases, leaving 6 bases not matched to a gene. There were TCR beta CDR3 regions amplified from RNA transcripts. HTBI primers were employed in a first-round RT-PCR of the TCR CDR3. TCRdb itself ran the multiplex PCR reads through MiXCR, one entry per CDR3 protein. Here the sample spans more than 300,000 distinct CDR3 sequences, approximately 17% being singletons. This clonotype was counted ten times or more. Its antigen is currently unknown. The receptor was isolated from a man aged 18-30 years with Graves' ophthalmopathy. J is TRBJ2-7 and V is TRBV5-1; 10 nucleotides align to TRBD1. Sequenced input: blood. DNA for the CDR3: TGCGCCAGCAGCCCGGGACAGGGGCCAGACGAGCAGTACTTC. This gives the protein CASSPGQGPDEQYF.